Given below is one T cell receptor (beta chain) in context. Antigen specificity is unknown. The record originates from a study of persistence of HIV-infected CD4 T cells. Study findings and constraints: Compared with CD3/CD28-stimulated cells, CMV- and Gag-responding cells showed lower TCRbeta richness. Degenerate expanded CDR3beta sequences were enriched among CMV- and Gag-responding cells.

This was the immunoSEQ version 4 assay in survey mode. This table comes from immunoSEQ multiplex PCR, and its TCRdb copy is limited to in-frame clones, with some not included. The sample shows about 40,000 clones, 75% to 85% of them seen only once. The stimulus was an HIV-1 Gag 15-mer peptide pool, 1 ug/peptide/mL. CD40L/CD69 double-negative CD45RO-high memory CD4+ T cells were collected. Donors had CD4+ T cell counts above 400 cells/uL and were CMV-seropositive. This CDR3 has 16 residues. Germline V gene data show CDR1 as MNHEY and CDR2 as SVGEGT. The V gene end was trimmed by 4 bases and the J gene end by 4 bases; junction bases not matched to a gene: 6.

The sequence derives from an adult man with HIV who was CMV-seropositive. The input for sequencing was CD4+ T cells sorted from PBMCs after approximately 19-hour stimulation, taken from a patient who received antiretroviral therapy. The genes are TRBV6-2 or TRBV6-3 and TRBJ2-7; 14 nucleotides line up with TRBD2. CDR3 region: CASSFAGLAGVYEQYF. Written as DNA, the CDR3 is TGTGCCAGCAGTTTCGCGGGACTAGCGGGAGTTTACGAGCAGTACTTC.